The rows below give T cell receptor beta chains drawn from one sample of a study of T cell responses to AZD1222 COVID-19 vaccine. Sequencing was performed with immunoSEQ multiplex PCR; in TCRdb, only in-frame clones are kept and a portion is missing. The data show approximately 130,000 clones, 70% to 90% seen once. The input for sequencing was peripheral blood, taken 28 days after the second AZD1222 dose. Every receptor here comes from an adult who received the AZD1222 COVID-19 vaccine. Each CDR3 is given without its conserved first and last residue. The D gene is left open where the match is weak.

d_gene	v_gene	CDR3aa
TRBD1	TRBV19	ASSQTGVNEQF
NA	TRBV9	ASSGTGGVLPDTQY
NA	TRBV6-5	ASSLGGNSYEQY
NA	TRBV2	ASRIRPLGGGYT
NA	TRBV7-8	ASSLAVSYEQY
NA	TRBV7-9	ASSKQGVGGNTIY
NA	TRBV10-2	ASSDARPNYGYT
NA	TRBV4-2	ASSQGGILTGYT
TRBD2	TRBV6-1	ASSEVAGLGLGETQY
TRBD2	TRBV7-2	ASSLASGRAGTDTQY
NA	TRBV6-5	ASSYSRTVGNTIY
TRBD2	TRBV5-1	ASSVTSGASTDTQY
NA	TRBV5-6	ASIPWGDVSYEQY
NA	TRBV18	ASSPDSGISYEQY
NA	TRBV6-5	ASSYSGSNSPLH
TRBD1	TRBV4-1	ASSQDPGQGWEPQH
NA	TRBV14	ALLDCNTEAF
NA	TRBV2	ASSEALAGAYTEAF
TRBD1	TRBV19	ASSNPGQAVLNTEAF
NA	TRBV3-1/TRBV3-2	ASSQGMDSPLH
NA	TRBV29-1	SVMGLRGPARSGDEAF